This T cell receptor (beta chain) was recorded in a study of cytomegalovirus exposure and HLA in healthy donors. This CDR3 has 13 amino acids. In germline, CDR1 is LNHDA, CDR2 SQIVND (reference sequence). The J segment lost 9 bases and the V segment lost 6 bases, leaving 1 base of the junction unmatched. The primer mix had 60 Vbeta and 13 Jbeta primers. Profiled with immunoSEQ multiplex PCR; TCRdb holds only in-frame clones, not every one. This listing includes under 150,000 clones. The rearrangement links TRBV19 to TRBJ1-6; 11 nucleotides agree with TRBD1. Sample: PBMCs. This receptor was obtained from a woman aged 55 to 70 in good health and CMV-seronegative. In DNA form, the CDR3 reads TGTGCCAGTAGGGGGACAGGGGGTTCACCCCTCCACTTT. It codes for CASRGTGGSPLHF.